This paragraph reports one T cell receptor beta chain. Its antigen is undetermined. Previously, flow cytometry had revealed CD8+CD57+ cell expansion in the patients chosen for sequencing. Severe acquired aplastic anemia was diagnosed in all patients. At the time of blood sampling, patients had not yet received any therapy. The data originate from a study of CD8+CD57+ T cells in acquired aplastic anemia. Points from the study as a whole: Overlapping CD8+ CDR3 repertoires of patients and controls contained under 35 shared sequences. Controls did not differ significantly from patients in CD8+ Simpson's diversity.

The CDR3 loop spans 14 amino acids. V lost 3 bases to trimming and J lost 4 bases, with 13 bases between them. TCR beta VDJ and CDR3 profiles were obtained from a genomic DNA template. TCRdb re-derived calls from the reads in MiXCR, one entry per CDR3 protein. Of about 190,000 distinct CDR3 sequences listed, under 55% were seen once; the top ten hold about 8.8%. Specimen: sorted CD4+, CD8+, or CD8+CD57+ T cells (not recorded which) from PBMCs. The V call is TRBV12-3 or TRBV12-4, the J call TRBJ2-7, with TRBD1 as a possible D gene (5 bases). The TCR sequence derives from a human donor with aplastic anemia. CDR3 coding DNA: TGTGCCAGCAGTTTGCGACAGCCCGGTTACGAGCAGTACTTC. It is translated as CASSLRQPGYEQYF.